This entry describes one T cell receptor (beta chain). Germline V gives CDR1 SEHNR, CDR2 FQNEAQ (reference sequence). The CDR3 runs to 14 residues. Trimming pared 5 bases from V and 11 bases from J, leaving 20 bases between. MiXCR, applied by TCRdb to the RT-PCR reads, yields one record per CDR3 protein. The sample lists more than 700,000 distinct CDR3 sequences, about 20% occurring once. This record comes from a study of response to subunit inactivated influenza vaccine. Sequencing was performed on PBMCs from blood, taken more than 4 days after vaccination. This TCR came from a man in his fifties who received an inactivated influenza vaccine. The chain has TRBV7-9 and TRBJ2-3; D gene unclear. The DNA for the CDR3 is TGTGCCAGCAGCCCTGACCACGCGAGCTTGTTGCAGTATTTT. This gives the protein CASSPDHASLLQYF.